The rows below give T cell receptor beta chains drawn from one sample of a study of CD4+ T cells in melanoma. Method: immunoSEQ multiplex PCR; TCRdb's copy keeps in-frame clones and lacks some. The top ten clones hold under 5.5% of a sample with 20,000 or so clones, more than 65% of them seen once. Sequencing was carried out using cells from a culture (not recorded whether cultured in vitro). The receptors derive from a human donor with melanoma. Both conserved end residues are part of each CDR3. Each record gives: clone size, V gene, J gene, CDR3 protein. A row's size may be missing; if present it is once, few, many or a size class.

abundance: NA; v_gene: TRBV5-4; j_gene: TRBJ1-2; CDR3aa: CASKFSRQSSGYTF
abundance: NA; v_gene: TRBV19; j_gene: TRBJ2-2; CDR3aa: CASSTGRIYTGELFF
abundance: NA; v_gene: TRBV27; j_gene: TRBJ2-7; CDR3aa: CASKWSGGTYEQYF
abundance: NA; v_gene: TRBV2; j_gene: TRBJ1-1; CDR3aa: CASRAFGTEAFF
abundance: large; v_gene: TRBV6-5; j_gene: TRBJ1-4; CDR3aa: CASSYSKGSNEKLFF
abundance: few; v_gene: TRBV12-5; j_gene: TRBJ1-1; CDR3aa: CASGLAKGNLYTEAFF
abundance: once; v_gene: TRBV11-2; j_gene: TRBJ1-4; CDR3aa: CASSLDRQEKLFF
abundance: NA; v_gene: TRBV2; j_gene: TRBJ1-2; CDR3aa: CASSPTDRGYGYTF
abundance: NA; v_gene: TRBV11-2; j_gene: TRBJ2-5; CDR3aa: CASTFSEGETQYF
abundance: NA; v_gene: TRBV6-6; j_gene: TRBJ1-1; CDR3aa: CASSYSRVRGNTEAFF
abundance: once; v_gene: TRBV27; j_gene: TRBJ1-2; CDR3aa: CASSTRTVGGYTF
abundance: NA; v_gene: TRBV7-2; j_gene: TRBJ2-7; CDR3aa: CASSLLPGGAYEQYF
abundance: NA; v_gene: TRBV2; j_gene: TRBJ2-7; CDR3aa: CASNWGRGYEQYF
abundance: NA; v_gene: TRBV7-6; j_gene: TRBJ2-7; CDR3aa: CASSLAGTAATYEQYF
abundance: few; v_gene: TRBV4-1; j_gene: TRBJ2-1; CDR3aa: CASSQEGFSTISSYNEQFF
abundance: NA; v_gene: TRBV6-5; j_gene: TRBJ1-2; CDR3aa: CASSYFGGNYGYTF
abundance: NA; v_gene: TRBV9; j_gene: TRBJ1-3; CDR3aa: CASSPSSRRVSGNTIYF
abundance: NA; v_gene: TRBV7-3; j_gene: TRBJ2-3; CDR3aa: CASSPGAGGGTDTQYF